A selection of T cell receptor beta chains follows, all from one sample in a study of graft-versus-host responses after intestinal transplantation. These receptors are not linked to any known antigen. The assay was immunoSEQ multiplex PCR, and TCRdb's table has in-frame clones only and misses some. The sample lists under 150,000 clones, 75% to 95% occurring once. Specimen: unstimulated CD4+ T cells sorted from spleen or lymph node cells, collected before intestinal transplant. The origin of the receptors is a human donor who received an intestinal transplant. Both conserved end residues are part of each CDR3.

CDR3: CASSQDHASGREQFF
length: 15
V: TRBV4-1
J: TRBJ2-1

CDR3: CASSAASGSYEQYF
length: 14
V: TRBV9
J: TRBJ2-7

CDR3: CASSEGGGTNGYTF
length: 14
V: TRBV5-6
J: TRBJ1-2

CDR3: CASSLVAGELFF
length: 12
V: TRBV5-1
J: TRBJ2-2

CDR3: CASSLALGTGNFYEQYF
length: 17
V: TRBV5-1
J: TRBJ2-7

CDR3: CASSQFPRGYYGYTF
length: 15
V: TRBV4-1
J: TRBJ1-2

CDR3: CASRYEAGELFF
length: 12
V: TRBV6-5
J: TRBJ2-2

CDR3: CASSLTYRGMGGYTF
length: 15
V: TRBV27
J: TRBJ1-2

CDR3: CASSSGGRITGELFF
length: 15
V: TRBV4-3
J: TRBJ2-2

CDR3: CASSPASGNEQFF
length: 13
V: TRBV18
J: TRBJ2-1

CDR3: CASSLAYKAGGANSPLHF
length: 18
V: TRBV7-2
J: TRBJ1-6

CDR3: CASSSTGWDAFF
length: 12
V: TRBV5-1
J: TRBJ1-1

CDR3: CASSRPGGNTEAFF
length: 14
V: TRBV6-5
J: TRBJ1-1

CDR3: CSVEHTNGYTF
length: 11
V: TRBV29-1
J: TRBJ1-2

CDR3: CASNSLALSYNEQFF
length: 15
V: TRBV28
J: TRBJ2-1

CDR3: CASSFGQGNQPQHF
length: 14
V: TRBV28
J: TRBJ1-5